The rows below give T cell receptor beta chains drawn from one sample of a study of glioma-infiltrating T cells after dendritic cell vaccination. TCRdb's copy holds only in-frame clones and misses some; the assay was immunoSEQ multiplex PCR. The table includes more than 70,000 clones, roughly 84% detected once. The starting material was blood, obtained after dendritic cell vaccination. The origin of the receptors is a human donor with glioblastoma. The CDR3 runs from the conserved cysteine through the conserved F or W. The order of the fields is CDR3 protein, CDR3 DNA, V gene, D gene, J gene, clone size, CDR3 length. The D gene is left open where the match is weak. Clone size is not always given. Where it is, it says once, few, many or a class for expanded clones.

CASSQPTGQGVTGELFF,TGCGCCAGCAGTCAGCCCACGGGACAGGGGGTCACCGGGGAGCTGTTTTTT,TRBV5-1,TRBD1,TRBJ2-2,.,17
CASRAHGRGNEQFF,TGTGCCAGCAGGGCGCATGGGAGAGGTAATGAGCAGTTCTTC,TRBV6-4,.,TRBJ2-1,.,14
CASSFVSGRGGAQHF,TGTGCCAGCAGCTTTGTTTCAGGACGGGGGGGAGCCCAGCATTTT,TRBV7-2,.,TRBJ1-5,.,15
CASSDGGGNYEQFF,TGTGCCAGCAGTGACGGAGGCGGGAACTATGAGCAGTTCTTC,TRBV6-4,.,TRBJ2-1,.,14
CASRRGQGAFTQYF,TGTGCCAGCAGAAGGGGACAGGGGGCTTTTACGCAGTATTTT,TRBV6-5,TRBD1,TRBJ2-3,.,14
CASSSEGQIYEQYF,TGTGCCAGCAGCTCCGAGGGACAGATCTACGAGCAGTACTTC,TRBV7-8,TRBD1,TRBJ2-7,.,14
CASSFGQGDTQYF,TGCGCCAGCAGCTTTGGACAGGGCGATACGCAGTATTTT,TRBV5-1,TRBD1,TRBJ2-3,.,13
CASSLSQGTSGGEEQYF,TGTGCCAGCAGTTTAAGTCAAGGGACTAGCGGCGGCGAGGAGCAGTACTTC,TRBV27,TRBD2,TRBJ2-7,.,17
CASSLGGKADTQYF,TGTGCCAGCAGCTTAGGCGGGAAAGCAGATACGCAGTATTTT,TRBV7-9,.,TRBJ2-3,.,14
CASSRGGLGDTQYF,TGTGCCAGTAGTAGGGGGGGCCTGGGAGATACGCAGTATTTT,TRBV19,.,TRBJ2-3,.,14
CASSRDRGDYGYTF,TGCGCCAGCAGTCGGGACAGGGGAGACTATGGCTACACCTTC,TRBV4-1,TRBD1,TRBJ1-2,.,14
CASRVGQQETQYF,TGTGCCAGCAGAGTAGGACAGCAAGAGACCCAGTACTTC,TRBV7-3,.,TRBJ2-5,.,13
CASSLATGSGTEAFF,TGTGCCAGCAGCTTAGCGACAGGGTCCGGCACTGAAGCTTTCTTT,TRBV7-6,TRBD1,TRBJ1-1,.,15
CASSLYNPYEQYF,TGCGCCAGCAGCTTGTACAACCCCTACGAGCAGTACTTC,TRBV5-1,.,TRBJ2-7,.,13
CASRNDRGLYGYTF,TGTGCCAGCAGAAACGACAGGGGGCTCTATGGCTACACCTTC,TRBV5-6,TRBD1,TRBJ1-2,.,14
CASSELTGHGGYTF,TGTGCCAGCAGTGAACTAACAGGCCATGGTGGCTACACCTTC,TRBV6-5,.,TRBJ1-2,.,14
CATSRGEGEKLFF,TGTGCCACCAGCAGGGGGGAGGGTGAAAAACTGTTTTTT,TRBV15,.,TRBJ1-4,few,13
CASTGGAGASSPLHF,TGTGCCAGCACGGGGGGTGCGGGGGCGTCATCACCCCTCCACTTT,TRBV6-1,.,TRBJ1-6,.,15
CASTSGREDEQYF,TGTGCCAGCACTAGCGGGAGAGAGGACGAGCAGTACTTC,TRBV9,TRBD2,TRBJ2-7,.,13
CASSLGSANYGYTF,TGTGCCAGCAGCTTAGGCTCAGCGAACTATGGCTACACCTTC,TRBV7-8,.,TRBJ1-2,.,14
CASSPYVTGSYEQYF,TGTGCCAGCAGCCCATACGTAACGGGCTCCTACGAGCAGTACTTC,TRBV6-1,.,TRBJ2-7,.,15
CSVVIQGTRTEAFF,TGCAGCGTGGTTATACAGGGCACGAGGACTGAAGCTTTCTTT,TRBV29-1,.,TRBJ1-1,.,14
CASSQGQLAVLSGANVLTF,TGTGCCAGCAGCCAAGGTCAACTAGCGGTCCTCTCTGGGGCCAACGTCCTGACTTTC,TRBV4-2,TRBD2,TRBJ2-6,.,19
CASSESYYNEKLFF,TGTGCCAGCAGTGAATCGTACTACAACGAAAAACTGTTTTTT,TRBV2,.,TRBJ1-4,.,14
CASSPGEGLTGGYTF,TGTGCCAGCAGTCCAGGGGAAGGCTTGACGGGAGGCTACACCTTC,TRBV2,.,TRBJ1-2,.,15
CASSLEDRGFYEQYF,TGTGCCAGCAGCTTAGAAGACAGGGGTTTCTACGAGCAGTACTTC,TRBV7-9,TRBD1,TRBJ2-7,.,15
CASSSGQPKYNEQFF,TGTGCCAGCAGCTCGGGACAGCCAAAATACAATGAGCAGTTCTTC,TRBV7-9,TRBD1,TRBJ2-1,.,15
CASSLGPLSNQPQHF,TGTGCCAGCAGTTTGGGCCCTTTAAGCAATCAGCCCCAGCATTTT,TRBV27,.,TRBJ1-5,.,15
CASSVGLDYEQYF,TGTGCCAGCAGCGTTGGACTAGACTACGAGCAGTACTTC,TRBV11-3,TRBD2,TRBJ2-7,.,13
CASSISGGNQPQHF,TGTGCCAGTAGTATATCAGGTGGCAATCAGCCCCAGCATTTT,TRBV19,.,TRBJ1-5,.,14
CASSSRGAGAYEQYF,TGTGCCAGCAGTTCACGGGGGGCCGGGGCCTACGAGCAGTACTTC,TRBV27,.,TRBJ2-7,once,15
CASSVGASGRSQSREQYF,TGTGCCAGCAGCGTAGGGGCTAGCGGGAGGTCCCAAAGCAGGGAGCAGTACTTC,TRBV9,TRBD2,TRBJ2-7,.,18
CASSLDAGGNIQYF,TGTGCCAGCAGCCTCGACGCGGGGGGAAACATTCAGTACTTC,TRBV7-9,TRBD2,TRBJ2-4,.,14
CASSASGGGPISTDTQYF,TGTGCCAGCAGTGCGTCCGGGGGGGGGCCCATTAGCACAGATACGCAGTATTTT,TRBV25-1,TRBD2,TRBJ2-3,.,18
CASRRAGAPYEQYF,TGTGCCTCCCGCCGGGCAGGGGCCCCCTACGAGCAGTACTTC,TRBV19,.,TRBJ2-7,.,14
CSVWYSEQFF,TGCAGTGTTTGGTACAGTGAGCAGTTCTTC,TRBV20-1,.,TRBJ2-1,.,10
CASTPRGENYGYTF,TGTGCCAGCACTCCCAGGGGCGAAAACTATGGCTACACCTTC,TRBV6-5,.,TRBJ1-2,.,14
CASYDRGINYGYTF,TGTGCCAGTTATGACAGGGGAATTAACTATGGCTACACCTTC,TRBV19,TRBD1,TRBJ1-2,.,14
CASSLRGIEYNEQFF,TGTGCCAGCAGCTTACGAGGGATAGAATACAATGAGCAGTTCTTC,TRBV7-9,.,TRBJ2-1,.,15
CASSLDRGPQETQYF,TGTGCCAGCAGCCTCGACAGGGGGCCCCAAGAGACCCAGTACTTC,TRBV7-3,TRBD1,TRBJ2-5,.,15
CASRETGGRGYNEQFF,TGTGCCAGCAGGGAAACGGGGGGTAGAGGCTACAATGAGCAGTTCTTC,TRBV6-1,TRBD2,TRBJ2-1,few,16
CASSPASGSSYEQYF,TGTGCCAGCAGCCCCGCTAGCGGTAGCTCCTACGAGCAGTACTTC,TRBV11-3,TRBD2,TRBJ2-7,.,15
CASSPSIHYTEAFF,TGCGCCAGCAGTCCCTCCATCCACTACACTGAAGCTTTCTTT,TRBV10-1,.,TRBJ1-1,.,14
CASSFSSGGAVDTQYF,TGTGCCAGCAGCTTCTCTAGCGGGGGGGCGGTAGATACGCAGTATTTT,TRBV5-6,TRBD2,TRBJ2-3,.,16
CASSLTGDSTDTQYF,TGCGCCAGCAGCTTAACAGGGGATAGCACAGATACGCAGTATTTT,TRBV5-1,TRBD1,TRBJ2-3,.,15
CASRYRGTEAFF,TGTGCCAGCCGATACAGGGGGACTGAAGCTTTCTTT,TRBV27,TRBD1,TRBJ1-1,.,12